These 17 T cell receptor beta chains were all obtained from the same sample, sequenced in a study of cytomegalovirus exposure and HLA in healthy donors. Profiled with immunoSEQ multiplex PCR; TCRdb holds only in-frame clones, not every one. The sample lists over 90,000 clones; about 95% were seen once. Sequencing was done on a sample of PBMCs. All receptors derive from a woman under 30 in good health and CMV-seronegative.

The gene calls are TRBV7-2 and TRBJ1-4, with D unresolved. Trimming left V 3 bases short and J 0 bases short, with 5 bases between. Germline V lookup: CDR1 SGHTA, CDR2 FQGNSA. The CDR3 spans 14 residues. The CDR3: CASSFPATNEKLFF. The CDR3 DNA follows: TGTGCCAGCAGCTTTCCGGCAACTAATGAAAAACTGTTTTTT. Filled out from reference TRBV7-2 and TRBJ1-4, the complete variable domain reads GAGVSQSPSNKVTEKGKDVELRCDPISGHTALYWYRQSLGQGLEFLIYFQGNSAPDKSGLPSDRFSAERTGGSVSTLTIQRTQQEDSAVYLCASSFPATNEKLFFGSGTQLSVL.

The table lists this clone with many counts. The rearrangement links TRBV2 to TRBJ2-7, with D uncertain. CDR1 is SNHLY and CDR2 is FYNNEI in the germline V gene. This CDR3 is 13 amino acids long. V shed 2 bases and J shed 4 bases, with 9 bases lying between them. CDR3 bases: TGTGCCAGCAGTGAACCGTTTCGTTACGAGCAGTACTTC. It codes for CASSEPFRYEQYF.

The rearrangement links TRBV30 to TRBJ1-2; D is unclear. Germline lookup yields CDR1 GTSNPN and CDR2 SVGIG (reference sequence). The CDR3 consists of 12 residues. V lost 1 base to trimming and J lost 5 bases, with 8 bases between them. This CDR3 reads CAWSGGPYGYTF. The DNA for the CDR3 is TGTGCCTGGAGTGGCGGTCCGTATGGCTACACCTTC.

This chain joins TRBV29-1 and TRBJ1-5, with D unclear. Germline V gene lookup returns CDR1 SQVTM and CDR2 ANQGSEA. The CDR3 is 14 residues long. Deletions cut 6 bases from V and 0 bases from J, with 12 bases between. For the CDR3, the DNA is TGCAGCGTCATGACACAAAATAGCAATCAGCCCCAGCATTTT. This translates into CSVMTQNSNQPQHF.

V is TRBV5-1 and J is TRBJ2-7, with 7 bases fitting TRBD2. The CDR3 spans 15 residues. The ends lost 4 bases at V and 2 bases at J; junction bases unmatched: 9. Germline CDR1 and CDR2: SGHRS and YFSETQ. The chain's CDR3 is CASSAGVGGAYEQYF. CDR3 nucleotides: TGCGCCAGCAGCGCGGGGGTTGGGGGAGCCTACGAGCAGTACTTC.

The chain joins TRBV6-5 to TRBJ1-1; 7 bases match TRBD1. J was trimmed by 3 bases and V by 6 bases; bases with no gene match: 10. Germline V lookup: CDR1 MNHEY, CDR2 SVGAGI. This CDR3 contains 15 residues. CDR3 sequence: CASRTVRGTDTEAFF. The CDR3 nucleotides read TGTGCCAGCAGGACCGTCAGGGGGACGGACACTGAAGCTTTCTTT.

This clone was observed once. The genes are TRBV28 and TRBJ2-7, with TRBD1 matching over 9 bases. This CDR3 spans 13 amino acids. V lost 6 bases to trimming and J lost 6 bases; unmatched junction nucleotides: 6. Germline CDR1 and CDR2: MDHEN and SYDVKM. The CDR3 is CASRTGTGFEQYF. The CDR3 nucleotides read TGTGCCAGCAGAACCGGGACAGGGTTCGAGCAGTACTTC.

This CDR3 is CASSVERVGGYTF. Here the CDR3 DNA reads TGTGCCAGCAGCGTCGAGAGGGTAGGTGGCTACACCTTC. The chain uses TRBV9 and TRBJ1-2; unclear D gene. Germline lookup yields CDR1 SGDLS and CDR2 YYNGEE. Trimming left V 2 bases short and J 7 bases short, with 12 bases between. The CDR3 is made up of 13 amino acids.

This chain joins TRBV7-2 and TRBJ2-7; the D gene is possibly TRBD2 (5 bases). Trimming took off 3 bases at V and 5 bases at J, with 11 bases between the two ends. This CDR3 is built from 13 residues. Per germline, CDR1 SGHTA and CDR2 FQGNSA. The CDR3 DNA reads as TGTGCCAGCAGCTTCGGGGTAAGGAACGAGCAGTACTTC. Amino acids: CASSFGVRNEQYF.

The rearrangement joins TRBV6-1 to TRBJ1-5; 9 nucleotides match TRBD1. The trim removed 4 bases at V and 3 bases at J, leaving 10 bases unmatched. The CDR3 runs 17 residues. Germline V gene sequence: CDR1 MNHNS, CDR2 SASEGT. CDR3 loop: CASSGPPGTGNNQPQHF. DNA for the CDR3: TGTGCCAGCAGTGGCCCGCCCGGGACAGGGAACAATCAGCCCCAGCATTTT.

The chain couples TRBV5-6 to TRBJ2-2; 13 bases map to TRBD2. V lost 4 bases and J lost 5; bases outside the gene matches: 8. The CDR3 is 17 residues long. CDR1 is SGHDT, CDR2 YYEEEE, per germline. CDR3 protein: CASSPGLAGVITGELFF. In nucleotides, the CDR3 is TGTGCCAGCAGCCCCGGACTAGCGGGGGTGATAACCGGGGAGCTGTTTTTT.

CDR3 bases: TGTGCCAGCCGATTGACAGTGGTCCACGAGCAGTACTTC. Its protein product is CASRLTVVHEQYF. This rearrangement joins TRBV27 to TRBJ2-7, with D possibly matching TRBD1 (5 bases). The V and J ends lost 8 bases and 5 bases respectively, with 16 bases between them. CDR3 size: 13 residues. Per germline, CDR1 MNHEY and CDR2 SMNVEV (reference sequence).

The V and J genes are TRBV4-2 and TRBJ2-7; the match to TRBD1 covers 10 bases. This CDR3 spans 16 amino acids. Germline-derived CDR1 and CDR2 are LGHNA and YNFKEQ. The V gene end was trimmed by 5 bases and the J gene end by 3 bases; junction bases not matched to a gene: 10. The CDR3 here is CASSSRGTGADYEQYF. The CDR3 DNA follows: TGTGCCAGCAGCTCAAGGGGGACAGGGGCCGACTACGAGCAGTACTTC.

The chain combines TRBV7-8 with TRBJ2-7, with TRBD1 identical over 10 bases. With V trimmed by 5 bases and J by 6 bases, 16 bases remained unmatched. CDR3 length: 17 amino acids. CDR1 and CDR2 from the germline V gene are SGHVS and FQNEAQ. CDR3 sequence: CASSVIGTGALGVEQYF. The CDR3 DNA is TGTGCCAGCAGCGTCATAGGGACAGGGGCACTTGGGGTCGAGCAGTACTTC.

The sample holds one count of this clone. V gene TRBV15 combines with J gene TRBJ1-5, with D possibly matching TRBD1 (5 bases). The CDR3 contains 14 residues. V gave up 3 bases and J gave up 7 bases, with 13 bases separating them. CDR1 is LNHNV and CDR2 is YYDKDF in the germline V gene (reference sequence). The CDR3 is CATSSATGAQPQHF. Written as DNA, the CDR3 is TGTGCCACCAGCAGCGCTACAGGTGCGCAGCCCCAGCATTTT.

The CDR3 sequence is CASSEKGFSTEAFF. In DNA form, the CDR3 reads TGTGCCAGCAGTGAAAAGGGGTTCAGCACTGAAGCTTTCTTT. The V call is TRBV6-1, the J call TRBJ1-1; the D gene is possibly TRBD1 (5 bases). Trimming pared 2 bases from V and 4 bases from J, leaving 11 bases between. CDR3 length equals 14 residues. Germline values: CDR1 MNHNS, CDR2 SASEGT.

CDR3 bases: TGTGCCAGCAGGCTCGTCGCGGGACTAGCGGAATACGAGCAGTACTTC. Its protein is CASRLVAGLAEYEQYF. The rearrangement uses TRBV7-8 and TRBJ2-7, with 11 bases fitting TRBD2. Germline CDR1 and CDR2: SGHVS and FQNEAQ. V lost 6 bases, J lost 4 bases, and 11 bases stayed unmatched. The CDR3 sequence is 16 residues long.